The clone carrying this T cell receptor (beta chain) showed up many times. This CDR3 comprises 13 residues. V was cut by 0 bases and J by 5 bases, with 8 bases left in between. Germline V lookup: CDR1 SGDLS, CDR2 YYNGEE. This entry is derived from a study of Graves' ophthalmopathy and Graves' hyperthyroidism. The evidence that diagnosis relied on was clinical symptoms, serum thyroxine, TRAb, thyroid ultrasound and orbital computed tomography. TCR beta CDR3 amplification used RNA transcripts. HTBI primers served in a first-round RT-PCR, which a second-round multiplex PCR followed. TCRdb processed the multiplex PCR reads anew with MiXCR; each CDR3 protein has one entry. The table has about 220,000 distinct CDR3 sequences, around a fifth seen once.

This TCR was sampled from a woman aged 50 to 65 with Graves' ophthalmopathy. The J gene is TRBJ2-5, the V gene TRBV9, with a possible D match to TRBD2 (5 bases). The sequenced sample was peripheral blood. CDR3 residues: CASSVASRETQYF. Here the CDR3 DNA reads TGTGCCAGCAGCGTAGCTAGCCGTGAGACCCAGTACTTC.